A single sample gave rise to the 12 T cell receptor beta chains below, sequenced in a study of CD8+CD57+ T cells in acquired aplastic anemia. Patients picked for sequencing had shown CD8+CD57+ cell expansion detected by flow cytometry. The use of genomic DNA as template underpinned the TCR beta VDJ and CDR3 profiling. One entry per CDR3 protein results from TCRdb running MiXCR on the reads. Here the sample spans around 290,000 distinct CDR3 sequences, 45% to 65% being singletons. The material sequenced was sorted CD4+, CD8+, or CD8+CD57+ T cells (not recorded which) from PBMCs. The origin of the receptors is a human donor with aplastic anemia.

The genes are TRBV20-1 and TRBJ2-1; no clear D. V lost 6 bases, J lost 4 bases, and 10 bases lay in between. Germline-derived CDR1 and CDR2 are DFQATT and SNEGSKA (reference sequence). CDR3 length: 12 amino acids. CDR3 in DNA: TGCAGTGCAAGTAGGGCTTACAATGAGCAGTTCTTC. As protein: CSASRAYNEQFF.

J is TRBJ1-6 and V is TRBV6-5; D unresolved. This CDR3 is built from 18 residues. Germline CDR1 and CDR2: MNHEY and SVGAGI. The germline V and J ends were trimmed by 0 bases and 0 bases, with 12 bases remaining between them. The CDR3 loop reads CASSYSVEGSSYNSPLHF. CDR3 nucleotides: TGTGCCAGCAGTTACTCTGTCGAAGGGAGCTCCTATAATTCACCCCTCCACTTT.

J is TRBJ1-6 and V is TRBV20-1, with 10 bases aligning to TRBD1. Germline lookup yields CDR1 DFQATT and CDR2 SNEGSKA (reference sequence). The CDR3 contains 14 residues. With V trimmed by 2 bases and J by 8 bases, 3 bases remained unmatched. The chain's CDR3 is CSARPGTGDSPLHF. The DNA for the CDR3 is TGCAGTGCTAGACCCGGGACAGGGGATTCACCCCTCCACTTT.

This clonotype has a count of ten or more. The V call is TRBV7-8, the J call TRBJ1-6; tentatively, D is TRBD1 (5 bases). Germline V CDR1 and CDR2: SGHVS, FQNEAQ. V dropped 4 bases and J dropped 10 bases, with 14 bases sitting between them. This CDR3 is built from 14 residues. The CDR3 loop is CASSSQGRGSPLHF. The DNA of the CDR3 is TGTGCCAGCAGCTCGCAGGGTCGTGGGTCACCCCTCCACTTT.

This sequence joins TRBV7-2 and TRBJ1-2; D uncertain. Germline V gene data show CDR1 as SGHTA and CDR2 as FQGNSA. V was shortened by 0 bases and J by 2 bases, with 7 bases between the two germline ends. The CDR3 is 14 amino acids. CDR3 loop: CASSLAAENYGYTF. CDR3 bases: TGTGCCAGCAGCTTAGCAGCGGAGAACTATGGCTACACCTTC.

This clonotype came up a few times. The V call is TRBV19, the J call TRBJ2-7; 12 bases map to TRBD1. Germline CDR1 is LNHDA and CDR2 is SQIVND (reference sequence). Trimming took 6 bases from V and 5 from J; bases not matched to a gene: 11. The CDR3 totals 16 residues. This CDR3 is CASSPRGQGAMDEQYF. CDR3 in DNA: TGTGCCAGTAGCCCCAGGGGACAGGGGGCAATGGACGAGCAGTACTTC.

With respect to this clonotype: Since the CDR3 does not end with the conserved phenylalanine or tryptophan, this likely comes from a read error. The CDR3, as DNA: TGTGCCAGCAGCTCTACAGGCCCAAGCTCTGGAAACACCATATATCTT. Its translation is CASSSTGPSSGNTIYL. This chain uses TRBV7-8 with TRBJ1-3, with D possibly being TRBD1 (5 bases). The CDR3 sequence is 16 residues long. Germline lookup yields CDR1 SGHVS and CDR2 FQNEAQ. Trimming removed 4 bases at V and 0 bases at J, with 13 bases between.

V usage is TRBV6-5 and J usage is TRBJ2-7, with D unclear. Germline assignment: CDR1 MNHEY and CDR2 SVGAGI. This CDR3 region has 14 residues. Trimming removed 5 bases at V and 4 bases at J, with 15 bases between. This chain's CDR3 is CASSNPKLEYEQYF. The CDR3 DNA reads TGTGCCAGCAGTAACCCCAAGCTAGAGTACGAGCAGTACTTC.

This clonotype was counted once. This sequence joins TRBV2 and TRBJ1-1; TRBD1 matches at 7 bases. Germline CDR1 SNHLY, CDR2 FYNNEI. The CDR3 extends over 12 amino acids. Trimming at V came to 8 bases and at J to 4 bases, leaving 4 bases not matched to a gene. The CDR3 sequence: CASQNRGTEAFF. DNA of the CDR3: TGTGCCAGCCAGAACAGGGGCACTGAAGCTTTCTTT. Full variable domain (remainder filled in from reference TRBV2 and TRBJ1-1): EPEVTQTPSHQVTQMGQEVILRCVPISNHLYFYWYRQILGQKVEFLVSFYNNEISEKSEIFDDQFSVERPDGSNFTLKIRSTKLEDSAMYFCASQNRGTEAFFGQGTRLTVV.

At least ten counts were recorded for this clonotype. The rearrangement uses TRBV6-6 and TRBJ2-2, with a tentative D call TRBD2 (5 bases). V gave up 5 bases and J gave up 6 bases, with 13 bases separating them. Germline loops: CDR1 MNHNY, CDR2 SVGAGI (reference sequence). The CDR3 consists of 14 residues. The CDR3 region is CASSKNHGAGELFF. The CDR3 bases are TGTGCCAGCAGTAAAAACCACGGGGCCGGGGAGCTGTTTTTT.

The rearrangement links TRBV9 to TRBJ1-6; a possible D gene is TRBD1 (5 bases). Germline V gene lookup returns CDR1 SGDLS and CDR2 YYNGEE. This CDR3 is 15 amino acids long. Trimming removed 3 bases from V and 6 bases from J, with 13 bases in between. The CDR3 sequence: CASSAYLGGNSPLHF. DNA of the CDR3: TGTGCCAGCAGCGCGTACCTCGGGGGTAATTCACCCCTCCACTTT.

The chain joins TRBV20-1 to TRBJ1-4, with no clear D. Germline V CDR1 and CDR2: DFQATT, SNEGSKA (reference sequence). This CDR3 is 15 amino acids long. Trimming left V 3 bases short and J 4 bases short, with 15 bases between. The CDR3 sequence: CSASEMEQFNEKLFF. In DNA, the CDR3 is TGCAGTGCTAGCGAGATGGAGCAGTTTAATGAAAAACTGTTTTTT.